One and the same sample provided the 18 T cell receptor beta chains below, sequenced in a study of blood T cell repertoires in COVID-19. The data were produced by immunoSEQ multiplex PCR, yet TCRdb's version contains in-frame clones alone and is incomplete. Here the sample spans roughly 200,000 clones, around 87% being singletons. The source material was PBMCs or T cells enriched from blood (not recorded which). The source of these receptors is a woman aged 25-40 years who had recovered from COVID-19.

The chain employs TRBV6-5 and TRBJ1-3; TRBD1 agrees at 9 bases. CDR3 size: 16 residues. V trimming: 4 bases; J trimming: 1 base; junction bases outside the gene matches: 5. Germline CDR1 MNHEY, CDR2 SVGAGI. The CDR3, as DNA: TGTGCCAGCAGTTCGGCCGGGACAGGGTCTGGAAACACCATATATTTT. It yields the protein CASSSAGTGSGNTIYF.

The chain carries TRBV27 and TRBJ2-3; a possible D gene is TRBD1 (5 bases). Trimming took 2 bases from V and 6 from J, leaving 9 bases between them. The length of the CDR3 is 13 residues. Germline CDR1 MNHEY, CDR2 SMNVEV (reference sequence). CDR3 coding DNA: TGTGCCAGCAGTTTACAGGGTCACGATACGCAGTATTTT. Its translation: CASSLQGHDTQYF.

This chain uses TRBV2 with TRBJ1-6, with a tentative D call TRBD1 (6 bases). Germline CDR1 and CDR2: SNHLY and FYNNEI. The CDR3 loop spans 14 amino acids. Deletions cut 4 bases from V and 10 bases from J, with 14 bases between. The CDR3, as DNA: TGTGCCAGCAGTGTGGGCGACAGGAACTCACCCCTCCACTTT. Translation gives CASSVGDRNSPLHF.

There are a few counts of this clone. The V and J genes are TRBV21-1 and TRBJ1-6. TRBV21-1 is tagged as a pseudogene. The CDR3 is 17 residues long. The CDR3 coding sequence is TGTGCCAGCAGCAAAGCGCTTAGGCTCCGGGGGGATTCACCCCTCCACTTT. This sequence encodes CASSKALRLRGDSPLHF.

This clone was seen more than once but under ten times. This chain uses TRBV12-3 or TRBV12-4 with TRBJ1-3; no clear D. This CDR3 region has 12 residues. With 6 bases removed from V and 2 bases from J, the gap between germline ends came to 5 bases. CDR3 in amino acids: CASSVPGNTIYF. In nucleotides, the CDR3 is TGTGCCAGCAGCGTCCCTGGAAACACCATATATTTT.

The chain uses TRBV30 and TRBJ2-5; 7 positions match TRBD1. CDR1 is GTSNPN, CDR2 SVGIG, per germline (reference sequence). V gave up 2 bases and J gave up 4 bases; unmatched junction bases: 10. The CDR3 loop spans 15 amino acids. The CDR3 is CAWSFTTGEGETQYF. In DNA form, the CDR3 reads TGTGCCTGGAGTTTTACTACAGGGGAAGGAGAGACCCAGTACTTC.

J is TRBJ1-1 and V is TRBV7-9; possibly TRBD1 for D (5 bases). Trimming pared 7 bases from V and 4 bases from J, leaving 25 bases between. Germline CDR1 SEHNR, CDR2 FQNEAQ (reference sequence). The CDR3 contains 17 residues. The CDR3 loop reads CASNTPERGWGGTEAFF. The CDR3 DNA sequence: TGTGCCAGCAATACCCCGGAAAGGGGCTGGGGGGGCACTGAAGCTTTCTTT.

CDR3 region: CASSQEGSLGQVKLFF. The CDR3 nucleotides are TGCGCCAGCAGCCAAGAAGGGAGCCTGGGACAGGTTAAACTGTTTTTT. This chain links TRBV4-3 with TRBJ1-4; TRBD1 agrees at 8 bases. The CDR3 is 16 amino acids. The V segment lost 0 bases and the J segment 11 bases; nucleotides outside the gene matches: 11. In germline, CDR1 is LGHNA, CDR2 YSLEER.

This clone was seen just once. This chain connects TRBV11-2 to TRBJ1-4; possibly TRBD1 for D (5 bases). Trimming shortened V by 1 base and J by 6 bases, and 9 bases separated the two germline ends. This CDR3 spans 14 amino acids. Germline CDR1 is SGHAT and CDR2 is FQNNGV. The CDR3 coding sequence is TGTGCCAGCAGCTTAGTCCGGGGGGATGAAAAACTGTTTTTT. This sequence encodes CASSLVRGDEKLFF.

The chain has TRBV14 and TRBJ2-7; 9 nucleotides align to TRBD1. CDR3 length: 15 amino acids. Germline V lookup: CDR1 SGHDN, CDR2 FVKESK. The J segment lost 7 bases and the V segment lost 4 bases, leaving 11 bases of the junction unmatched. CDR3 loop: CASSPGTGPWWEQYF. The CDR3 region has the DNA TGTGCCAGCAGCCCTGGGACAGGGCCCTGGTGGGAGCAGTACTTC.

The V and J genes are TRBV5-8 and TRBJ1-1, with D unresolved. Trimming pared 0 bases from V and 2 bases from J, leaving 8 bases between. Germline loops: CDR1 SGHTS, CDR2 YDEGEE. CDR3 size: 14 residues. The CDR3 region is CASSLGPGNTEAFF. In DNA, the CDR3 is TGTGCCAGCAGCTTGGGCCCGGGAAACACTGAAGCTTTCTTT.

The rearrangement uses TRBV6-2 or TRBV6-3 and TRBJ2-7, with a weak D call TRBD1 (6 bases). The germline gives CDR1 MNHEY, CDR2 SVGEGT. With 0 bases removed from V and 2 bases from J, the gap between germline ends came to 14 bases. The CDR3 is made up of 16 amino acids. CDR3 sequence (DNA): TGTGCCAGCAGTTACTCCTGGGGACAACACACCTACGAGCAGTACTTC. Encoded protein: CASSYSWGQHTYEQYF.

The V call is TRBV6-5, the J call TRBJ1-6; D uncertain. The CDR3 consists of 15 residues. Germline lookup yields CDR1 MNHEY and CDR2 SVGAGI. Trimming left V 6 bases short and J 9 bases short, with 18 bases between. CDR3 sequence reads: CASRPPGSAVSPLHF. CDR3 in DNA: TGTGCCAGCAGACCACCGGGCTCAGCGGTTTCACCCCTCCACTTT.

The J gene is TRBJ1-2, the V gene TRBV19; D is unresolved. The length of the CDR3 is 13 residues. Per germline, CDR1 LNHDA and CDR2 SQIVND (reference sequence). Trimming cost V 3 bases and J 4 bases, with 9 bases left between them. Written as DNA, the CDR3 is TGTGCCAGTAGTATCCGCCGGGGCTATGGCTACACCTTC. The encoded protein is CASSIRRGYGYTF.

The chain couples TRBV18 to TRBJ2-3, with D possibly being TRBD2 (6 bases). This CDR3 spans 16 amino acids. V was shortened by 4 bases and J by 4 bases, with 18 bases between the two germline ends. Per germline, CDR1 KGHSH and CDR2 LQKENI. CDR3 sequence reads: CASSQTSGGMADTQYF. As DNA, the CDR3 is TGTGCCAGCTCACAGACCAGTGGGGGGATGGCAGATACGCAGTATTTT.

The chain is built from TRBV7-8 and TRBJ1-2; D may be TRBD1 (5 bases). CDR3 size: 14 residues. Germline V CDR1 and CDR2: SGHVS, FQNEAQ. V dropped 0 bases and J dropped 4 bases, with 9 bases sitting between them. CDR3 sequence reads: CASSLAGTTYGYTF. The DNA for the CDR3 is TGTGCCAGCAGCTTAGCCGGGACTACCTATGGCTACACCTTC.

This clone was counted once. The V gene is TRBV7-9, the J gene TRBJ1-1; TRBD1 matches 7 bases. Germline V gene data show CDR1 as SEHNR and CDR2 as FQNEAQ (reference sequence). The CDR3 is 15 amino acids. The trim removed 5 bases at V and 4 bases at J, leaving 10 bases unmatched. The CDR3 is CASSRDSQRGTEAFF. For the CDR3, the DNA is TGTGCCAGCAGCCGGGACAGCCAGAGAGGCACTGAAGCTTTCTTT.

The CDR3 DNA sequence: TGTGCCAGCGGGGGGAGGGCTTCCTACGAGCAGTACTTC. Encoded protein: CASGGRASYEQYF. The chain carries TRBV13 and TRBJ2-7, with 7 bases identical to TRBD2. J was trimmed by 1 base and V by 8 bases; bases with no gene match: 5. The CDR3 loop spans 13 amino acids. Germline-derived CDR1 and CDR2 are PRHDT and FYEKMQ (reference sequence).